This passage covers 30 T cell receptor beta chains from one sample sequenced in a study of OX40 agonist ivuxolimab in advanced cancers. Profiling relied on immunoSEQ multiplex PCR, and the TCRdb table lists in-frame clones only, not all of them. The table has about 14,000 clones, more than 70% seen once. The input for sequencing was CD4+ or CD8+ T cells sorted from blood, taken in a trial of the OX40 agonist ivuxolimab. These receptors were obtained from an adult with an advanced solid tumor such as melanoma, head and neck, liver or kidney cancer.

The J gene is TRBJ1-1, the V gene TRBV4-3, with D unclear. V gave up 3 bases and J gave up 0 bases, with 11 bases separating them. Germline assignment: CDR1 LGHNA and CDR2 YSLEER. The CDR3 consists of 15 residues. As DNA, the CDR3 is TGCGCCAGCAGCCAGGAATTGGGTTTGAACACTGAAGCTTTCTTT. Its protein is CASSQELGLNTEAFF.

Only a few counts were recorded for this clone. V usage is TRBV7-2 and J usage is TRBJ2-7; D is possibly TRBD1 (5 bases). Germline CDR1 reads SGHTA; CDR2 reads FQGNSA. The CDR3 loop spans 13 amino acids. Between the trimmed V and J ends, which lost 0 bases and 3 bases, there was a span of 6 bases. The CDR3 spells CASSLAQGYEQYF. The DNA for the CDR3 is TGTGCCAGCAGCTTAGCGCAGGGCTACGAGCAGTACTTC.

CDR3 residues: CASSVEGYGGYEQYF. CDR3 coding DNA: TGTGCCAGCAGCGTAGAAGGGTATGGGGGCTACGAGCAGTACTTC. The chain has TRBV9 and TRBJ2-7; D may be TRBD1 or TRBD2 (5 bases each). V shed 0 bases and J shed 3 bases, with 13 bases lying between them. Germline V gives CDR1 SGDLS, CDR2 YYNGEE. CDR3 length: 15 amino acids.

The rearrangement uses TRBV5-1 and TRBJ1-1, with D unresolved. Between the trimmed V and J ends, which lost 3 bases and 0 bases, there was a span of 9 bases. The CDR3 is 14 residues long. The germline V gene encodes CDR1 SGHRS and CDR2 YFSETQ. The CDR3 nucleotides read TGCGCCAGCAGCTGGGGAAAGGTGAACACTGAAGCTTTCTTT. This translates into CASSWGKVNTEAFF.

This clone was found a few times. The V gene is TRBV4-2, the J gene TRBJ2-3; the match to TRBD2 covers 8 bases. This CDR3 region has 16 residues. The germline V gene has CDR1 LGHNA and CDR2 YNFKEQ. J was trimmed by 2 bases and V by 4 bases; bases with no gene match: 8. The CDR3 is CASSPRDSGDTDTQYF. The CDR3 DNA reads TGTGCCAGCAGCCCTAGGGATAGCGGGGACACAGATACGCAGTATTTT.

The rearrangement joins TRBV19 to TRBJ2-3; D possibly corresponds to TRBD2 (5 bases). Trimming pared 7 bases from V and 4 bases from J, leaving 21 bases between. The CDR3 extends over 16 amino acids. Germline V lookup: CDR1 LNHDA, CDR2 SQIVND (reference sequence). In nucleotides, the CDR3 is TGTGCCAGTAATGGCGGTTCTTGGGAGAAGGCAGATACGCAGTATTTT. It encodes CASNGGSWEKADTQYF.

CDR3 residues: CASTARGGLAGPLDTQYF. CDR3 sequence (DNA): TGTGCCAGCACCGCCCGGGGGGGGCTAGCGGGGCCCCTGGATACGCAGTATTTT. The rearrangement joins TRBV7-2 to TRBJ2-3; 9 positions agree with TRBD2. Trimming took 7 bases from V and 6 from J; bases not matched to a gene: 20. Per germline, CDR1 SGHTA and CDR2 FQGNSA. This CDR3 has 18 residues.

The J gene is TRBJ2-5, the V gene TRBV18; D is ambiguous. The DNA end is more similar to TRBJ2-7, so the J call may be wrong. The CDR3 is 14 residues long. In germline, CDR1 is KGHSH, CDR2 LQKENI. Written as DNA, the CDR3 is TGTGCCAGCTCACCACCGGCCGCGGCCCACGAGCAGTACTTC. Encoded protein: CASSPPAAAHEQYF.

The J gene is TRBJ1-2, the V gene TRBV29-1; the match to TRBD1 covers 12 bases. V was pared by 2 bases and J by 0 bases, with 7 bases of the junction left unmatched. Germline lookup yields CDR1 SQVTM and CDR2 ANQGSEA. The CDR3 totals 17 residues. The CDR3 sequence is CSVESRDRGLANYGYTF. CDR3 nucleotides: TGCAGCGTTGAAAGCCGGGACAGGGGGCTAGCTAACTATGGCTACACCTTC.

The gene calls are TRBV27 and TRBJ1-1; 9 bases match TRBD1. This CDR3 spans 15 amino acids. The germline V gene has CDR1 MNHEY and CDR2 SMNVEV (reference sequence). V trimming: 1 base; J trimming: 4 bases; junction bases outside the gene matches: 4. The CDR3: CASSLYPGQGTEAFF. The CDR3 region has the DNA TGTGCCAGCAGTTTATACCCGGGACAGGGCACTGAAGCTTTCTTT.

The V gene is TRBV5-6, the J gene TRBJ2-1; 10 bases are shared with TRBD1. The CDR3 runs to 18 residues. The V gene's germline CDR1 is SGHDT and CDR2 YYEEEE. V lost 1 base and J lost 4; bases outside the gene matches: 11. The CDR3 DNA is TGTGCCAGCAGCTTGAGAGTTTGGGGACAGGGGAGTTACAATGAGCAGTTCTTC. The encoded protein is CASSLRVWGQGSYNEQFF.

The chain is built from TRBV13 and TRBJ2-5; no reliable D call. Per germline, CDR1 PRHDT and CDR2 FYEKMQ (reference sequence). Trimming removed 1 base at V and 5 bases at J, with 8 bases between. The CDR3 covers 13 residues. Written as DNA, the CDR3 is TGTGCCAGCAGCTTAGTTTCGGAGGAGACCCAGTACTTC. Translating it yields CASSLVSEETQYF.

The V call is TRBV5-1, the J call TRBJ2-3; a weak D match, TRBD2 (5 bases). V lost 2 bases and J lost 4, with 8 bases in between. Germline CDR1 and CDR2: SGHRS and YFSETQ. CDR3 length: 13 amino acids. The DNA of the CDR3 is TGCGCCAGCAGCTTATGGACTCCAGATACGCAGTATTTT. Its translation: CASSLWTPDTQYF.

This clone was picked up a small number of times. The chain carries TRBV9 and TRBJ2-7; 7 bases agree with TRBD2. V was pared by 0 bases and J by 6 bases, with 3 bases of the junction left unmatched. This CDR3 comprises 13 residues. CDR1 and CDR2 from the germline V gene are SGDLS and YYNGEE. CDR3 nucleotide sequence: TGTGCCAGCAGCGTAGGGGAGGGATTCGAGCAGTACTTC. It specifies CASSVGEGFEQYF.

The rearrangement joins TRBV11-3 to TRBJ1-1; D gene uncertain. The CDR3 extends over 14 amino acids. CDR1 SGHNT and CDR2 YENEEA come from the germline V gene. Trimming removed 2 bases from V and 4 bases from J, with 11 bases in between. CDR3 in amino acids: CASSLYEVGTEAFF. CDR3 nucleotides: TGTGCCAGCAGCTTATACGAAGTTGGCACTGAAGCTTTCTTT.

The rearrangement joins TRBV19 to TRBJ2-1, with no clear D. Germline V gene data show CDR1 as LNHDA and CDR2 as SQIVND (reference sequence). The CDR3 has 13 amino acids. Trimming stripped 4 bases from V and 4 bases from J, with 8 bases between. CDR3 loop: CASSTAVYNEQFF. CDR3 DNA sequence: TGTGCCAGTAGTACAGCAGTGTACAATGAGCAGTTCTTC. Full variable domain (remainder filled in from reference TRBV19 and TRBJ2-1): DGGITQSPKYLFRKEGQNVTLSCEQNLNHDAMYWYRQDPGQGLRLIYYSQIVNDFQKGDIAEGYSVSREKKESFPLTVTSAQKNPTAFYLCASSTAVYNEQFFGPGTRLTVL.

The J gene is TRBJ2-3, the V gene TRBV19; D is possibly TRBD2 (6 bases). This CDR3 has 15 amino acids. Germline-derived CDR1 and CDR2 are LNHDA and SQIVND (reference sequence). Trimming stripped 6 bases from V and 0 bases from J, with 13 bases between. In DNA, the CDR3 is TGTGCCAGTAGGGTGGGCGGGATCAGCACAGATACGCAGTATTTT. This translates into CASRVGGISTDTQYF.

This sequence joins TRBV19 and TRBJ2-5, with TRBD2 matching over 7 bases. The CDR3 is 13 amino acids. The trim removed 2 bases at V and 4 bases at J, leaving 1 base unmatched. CDR1 LNHDA and CDR2 SQIVND come from the germline V gene (reference sequence). CDR3 sequence: CASSITGGETQYF. CDR3 nucleotide sequence: TGTGCCAGTAGTATAACGGGAGGAGAGACCCAGTACTTC.

This clone was detected only a few times. The V and J genes are TRBV4-1 and TRBJ2-7; tentatively, D is TRBD1 (6 bases). The CDR3 has 15 amino acids. The V and J ends lost 0 bases and 0 bases respectively, with 9 bases between them. Looked up from germline, CDR1 is MGHRA and CDR2 is YSYEKL. In DNA, the CDR3 is TGCGCCAGCAGCCAAGACGCGGACAGCTCCTACGAGCAGTACTTC. Encoded protein: CASSQDADSSYEQYF.

The chain uses TRBV19 and TRBJ2-7; D call uncertain. Trimming cost V 0 bases and J 6 bases, with 9 bases left between them. There are 13 residues in the CDR3. The V gene's germline CDR1 is LNHDA and CDR2 SQIVND (reference sequence). The chain's CDR3 is CASSIDRNSEQYF. The CDR3 coding sequence is TGTGCCAGTAGTATAGATCGAAATAGCGAGCAGTACTTC. Drawing the rest from reference TRBV19 and TRBJ2-7, the complete variable domain is DGGITQSPKYLFRKEGQNVTLSCEQNLNHDAMYWYRQDPGQGLRLIYYSQIVNDFQKGDIAEGYSVSREKKESFPLTVTSAQKNPTAFYLCASSIDRNSEQYFGPGTRLTVT.

The sample holds one count of this clone. The chain is built from TRBV7-8 and TRBJ2-1; 11 nucleotides line up with TRBD2. This CDR3 is built from 15 residues. CDR1 is SGHVS and CDR2 is FQNEAQ in the germline V gene. With V trimmed by 6 bases and J by 4 bases, 5 bases remained unmatched. CDR3 amino acids: CASRLLAGGYNEQFF. The CDR3 DNA is TGTGCCAGCAGACTTCTAGCGGGGGGTTACAATGAGCAGTTCTTC.

The chain combines TRBV19 with TRBJ1-4, with 8 bases that match TRBD1. The CDR3 covers 14 residues. Losses at the gene ends were 3 bases for V and 7 bases for J; bases not matched to a gene: 4. Germline-derived CDR1 and CDR2 are LNHDA and SQIVND (reference sequence). The CDR3 nucleotides read TGTGCCAGTAGTATGGACAGGGTCGGTGAAAAACTGTTTTTT. This gives the protein CASSMDRVGEKLFF.

The chain is built from TRBV7-7 and TRBJ2-5; 11 nucleotides agree with TRBD2. Looked up from germline, CDR1 is SSHAT and CDR2 is FNYEAQ (reference sequence). V gave up 2 bases and J gave up 5 bases; unmatched junction bases: 13. The CDR3 loop spans 18 amino acids. In DNA form, the CDR3 reads TGTGCCAGCAGCTTACTTGAGATGGCACTAGCGGGAGCGGAGACCCAGTACTTC. Its protein is CASSLLEMALAGAETQYF.

V usage is TRBV27 and J usage is TRBJ1-5; no firm D call. The germline CDR1 and CDR2 sequences are MNHEY and SMNVEV (reference sequence). The V and J ends lost 3 bases and 3 bases respectively, with 12 bases between them. There are 15 residues in the CDR3. The CDR3 sequence: CASSFVRGPNQPQHF. CDR3 DNA: TGTGCCAGCAGTTTCGTTCGGGGTCCCAATCAGCCCCAGCATTTT.

The chain is built from TRBV7-3 and TRBJ2-7; D gene uncertain. Per germline, CDR1 SGHTA and CDR2 FQGTGA. The V gene lost 0 bases and the J gene lost 5 bases, with 8 bases spanning the gap. This CDR3 is 13 amino acids long. Here the CDR3 reads CASSLTGADEQYF. CDR3 nucleotides: TGTGCCAGCAGCTTAACGGGTGCGGACGAGCAGTACTTC.

CDR3 sequence reads: CASSPLGPTLYNEQFF. CDR3 in DNA: TGTGCCAGCAGTCCTCTAGGACCCACCCTTTACAATGAGCAGTTCTTC. V is TRBV25-1 and J is TRBJ2-1; no definite D call. Germline CDR1 MGHDK, CDR2 SYGVNS. Trimming took off 5 bases at V and 4 bases at J, with 18 bases between the two ends. This CDR3 is built from 16 residues.

The CDR3 bases are TGTGCCAGCAGTATTGCTTCGGCGGGAGATACGCAGTATTTT. As protein: CASSIASAGDTQYF. The chain carries TRBV27 and TRBJ2-3, with D possibly matching TRBD2 (5 bases). Germline V gene data show CDR1 as MNHEY and CDR2 as SMNVEV (reference sequence). Trimming removed 5 bases from V and 5 bases from J, with 14 bases in between. CDR3 length: 14 residues.

J is TRBJ1-2 and V is TRBV19, with D possibly TRBD1 on 5 matching bases. The V end lost 1 base, the J end lost 1 base, and 10 bases lay between the germline ends. Germline CDR1 LNHDA, CDR2 SQIVND (reference sequence). The CDR3 is 15 amino acids. CDR3 nucleotides: TGTGCCAGTAGTATAGTGGGGGAATATAACTATGGCTACACCTTC. It translates to CASSIVGEYNYGYTF.

The V call is TRBV11-2, the J call TRBJ2-2; D might be TRBD2 (7 bases). Trimming took 3 bases from V and 4 from J, leaving 15 bases between them. The V gene's germline CDR1 is SGHAT and CDR2 FQNNGV. This CDR3 is built from 16 residues. The CDR3 loop is CASSFDLGGRTGELFF. CDR3 coding DNA: TGTGCCAGCAGCTTCGATCTCGGGGGGCGCACCGGGGAGCTGTTTTTT.

This chain connects TRBV28 to TRBJ2-3; D ambiguous. Germline CDR1 is MDHEN and CDR2 is SYDVKM. The CDR3 is 14 residues long. V was pared by 3 bases and J by 1 base, with 8 bases between. Written as DNA, the CDR3 is TGTGCCAGCAGTTTCCTTCAGGGCACAGATACGCAGTATTTT. Its protein product is CASSFLQGTDTQYF.